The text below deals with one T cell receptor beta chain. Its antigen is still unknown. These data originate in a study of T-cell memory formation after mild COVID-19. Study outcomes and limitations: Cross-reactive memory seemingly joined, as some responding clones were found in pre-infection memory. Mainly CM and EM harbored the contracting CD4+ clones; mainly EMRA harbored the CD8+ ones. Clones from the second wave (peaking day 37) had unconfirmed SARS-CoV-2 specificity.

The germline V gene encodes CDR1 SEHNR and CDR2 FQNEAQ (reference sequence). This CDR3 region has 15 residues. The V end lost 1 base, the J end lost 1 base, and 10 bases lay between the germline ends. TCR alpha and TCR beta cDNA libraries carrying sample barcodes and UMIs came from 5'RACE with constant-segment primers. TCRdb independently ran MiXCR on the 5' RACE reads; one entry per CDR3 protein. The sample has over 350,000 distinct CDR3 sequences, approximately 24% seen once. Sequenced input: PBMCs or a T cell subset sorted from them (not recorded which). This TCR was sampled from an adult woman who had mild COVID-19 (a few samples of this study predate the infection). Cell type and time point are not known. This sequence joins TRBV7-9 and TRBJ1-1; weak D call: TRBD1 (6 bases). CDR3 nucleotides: TGTGCCAGCAGCTTAGATGGGACACCGAACACTGAAGCTTTCTTT. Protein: CASSLDGTPNTEAFF.